Each of the 6 T cell receptor beta chains below was sequenced from the same sample in a study of breast tumors, draining lymph nodes, adjacent tissues (dated by TCRdb to about 2016). Library preparation used multiplex PCR. For sequencing, an Illumina HiSeq 2000 was employed. TCRdb trimmed public reads at Q25 via fastp, called clones via MiXCR and kept in-frame beta chains. Under each unique CDR3 protein, matching rows form one entry showing the most common genes and DNA. The sample table holds hundreds of thousands of distinct CDR3 sequences, of which 32% were seen once. The ten largest clones add up to 1.1% to 1.5% of the sample. The axillary draining lymph nodes of breast cancer patients were the source of the lymph node samples. The sequenced sample consisted of axillary lymph node tissue. These TCRs come from a female donor with breast cancer. Some clones in this sample may be carry-over from other donors' samples.

This clonotype was picked up many times. This chain uses TRBV24-1 with TRBJ2-3, with D perhaps matching TRBD1 (6 bases). Germline CDR1 and CDR2: KGHDR and SFDVKD. V shed 4 bases and J shed 1 base, with 11 bases lying between them. This CDR3 has 15 amino acids. The CDR3 is CATSDSGVRTDTQYF. CDR3 bases: TGTGCCACCAGTGACTCAGGGGTTCGCACAGATACGCAGTATTTT.

This clonotype appeared many times. The chain joins TRBV2 to TRBJ1-5; D may be TRBD1 (5 bases). Trimming shortened V by 4 bases and J by 2 bases, and 6 bases separated the two germline ends. Germline-derived CDR1 and CDR2 are SNHLY and FYNNEI. The CDR3 runs to 13 residues. The CDR3 is CASSGGGNQPQHF. As DNA, the CDR3 is TGTGCCAGCAGTGGAGGGGGCAATCAGCCCCAGCATTTT. Together with reference TRBV2 and TRBJ1-5, the CDR3 gives the full variable domain: EPEVTQTPSHQVTQMGQEVILRCVPISNHLYFYWYRQILGQKVEFLVSFYNNEISEKSEIFDDQFSVERPDGSNFTLKIRSTKLEDSAMYFCASSGGGNQPQHFGDGTRLSIL.

In its sample, this clonotype was seen many times. V is TRBV20-1 and J is TRBJ2-1, with TRBD1 matching 8 bases. The trim removed 6 bases at V and 7 bases at J, leaving 5 bases unmatched. Germline loops: CDR1 DFQATT, CDR2 SNEGSKA (reference sequence). CDR3 size: 12 residues. CDR3 bases: TGCAGTGCGACGGACAGGGCGAATGAGCAGTTCTTC. Translation: CSATDRANEQFF.

This clonotype was observed at least ten times. The CDR3 DNA is TGTGCCAGCAGCTTAAGGGGACTAGCGGGAGGTAGAACCTACAATGAGCAGTTCTTC. The encoded protein is CASSLRGLAGGRTYNEQFF. This chain joins TRBV7-8 and TRBJ2-1; 15 bases line up with TRBD2. Losses at the gene ends were 2 bases for V and 2 bases for J; bases not matched to a gene: 7. The germline gives CDR1 SGHVS, CDR2 FQNEAQ. CDR3 length: 19 amino acids.

The sample holds many counts of this clonotype. The V and J genes are TRBV4-3 and TRBJ2-5; D remains unclear. In germline, CDR1 is LGHNA, CDR2 YSLEER. With 0 bases removed from V and 7 bases from J, the gap between germline ends came to 12 bases. This CDR3 is 14 amino acids long. This CDR3 is CASSQELGLGTQYF. CDR3 nucleotides: TGCGCCAGCAGCCAAGAGTTGGGTTTAGGGACCCAGTACTTC.

In its sample, this clonotype was seen many times. The chain employs TRBV4-2 and TRBJ1-5, with a weak D call TRBD1 (6 bases). V was clipped by 0 bases and J by 2 bases, with 11 bases between them. The CDR3 has 16 residues. CDR1 is LGHNA and CDR2 is YNFKEQ in the germline V gene. In nucleotides, the CDR3 is TGTGCCAGCAGCCAAGATGCAACAGGGCGCAATCAGCCCCAGCATTTT. Residues: CASSQDATGRNQPQHF.